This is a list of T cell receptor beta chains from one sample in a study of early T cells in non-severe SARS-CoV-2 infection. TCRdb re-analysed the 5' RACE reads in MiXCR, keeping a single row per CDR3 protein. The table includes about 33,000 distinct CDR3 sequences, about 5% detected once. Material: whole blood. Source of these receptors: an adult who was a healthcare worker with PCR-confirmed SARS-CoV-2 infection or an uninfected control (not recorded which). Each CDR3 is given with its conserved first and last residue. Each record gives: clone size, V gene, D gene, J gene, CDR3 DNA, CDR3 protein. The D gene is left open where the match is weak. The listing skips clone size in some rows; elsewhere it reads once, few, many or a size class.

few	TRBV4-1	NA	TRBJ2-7	TGCGCCAGCAGCCAAGGCGGGCTACGCAGCTCCTACGAGCAGTACTTC	CASSQGGLRSSYEQYF
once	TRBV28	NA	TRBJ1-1	TGTGCCAGCAGTGAGGCAGGGAACACTGAAGCTTTCTTT	CASSEAGNTEAFF
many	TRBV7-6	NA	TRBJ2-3	TGTGCCAGCAGCTTAGCGCTGGCGGGGGATACGCAGTATTTT	CASSLALAGDTQYF
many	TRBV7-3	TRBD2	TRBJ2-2	TGTGCCAGCAGCCCACGGGGGGGCCTTAACACCGGGGAGCTGTTTTTT	CASSPRGGLNTGELFF
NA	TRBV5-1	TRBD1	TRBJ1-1	TGCGCCAGCAGCGGGACTACAGGGGAAGTTAGAGCTTTCTTT	CASSGTTGEVRAFF
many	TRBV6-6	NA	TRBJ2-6	TGTGCCAGCAGTTACTCTTGGGCCGGGGCCAACGTCCTGACTTTC	CASSYSWAGANVLTF
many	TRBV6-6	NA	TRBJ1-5	TGTGCCAGCAGTGGCGGGACGGTAGATCAGCCCCAGCATTTT	CASSGGTVDQPQHF
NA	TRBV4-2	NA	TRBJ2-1	TGTGCCAGCAGCCAAGGTGTAGACCCCAATGAGCAGTTCTTC	CASSQGVDPNEQFF
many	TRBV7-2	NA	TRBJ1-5	TGTGCCAGCACCCAGGGGTTTCAGCCCCAGCATTTT	CASTQGFQPQHF
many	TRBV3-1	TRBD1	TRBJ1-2	TGTGCCAGCAGCCCCAAAGGGGGCTTCGGGGGCTACACCTTC	CASSPKGGFGGYTF
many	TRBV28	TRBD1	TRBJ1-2	TGTACCAGCAGTCCTCCCCCGGGACAGCCCTATGGCTACACCTTC	CTSSPPPGQPYGYTF
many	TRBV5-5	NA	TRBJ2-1	TGTGCCAGCAGCTCCGACAGTTCGGGCTCCTACAATGAGCAGTTCTTC	CASSSDSSGSYNEQFF
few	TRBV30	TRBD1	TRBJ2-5	TGTGCCTGGAGTGTACAGGGGGAGACCCAGTACTTC	CAWSVQGETQYF
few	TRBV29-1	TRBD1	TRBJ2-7	TGCAGCGTTCGCGAGAACAGGGGGAACTACGAGCAGTACTTC	CSVRENRGNYEQYF
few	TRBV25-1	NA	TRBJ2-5	TGTGCCAGCAGTGAAGTAGGGAAAGAGACCCAGTACTTC	CASSEVGKETQYF
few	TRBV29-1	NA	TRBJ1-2	TGCAGCGTTGAAGACAGGGAGGGCGGTCCTGGCTACACCTTC	CSVEDREGGPGYTF
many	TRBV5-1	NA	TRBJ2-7	TGCGCCAGCAGCTTGGAAGGACTTTCGAGGGAGCAGTACTTC	CASSLEGLSREQYF
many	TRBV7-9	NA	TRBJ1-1	TGTGCCAGCAGCTTACACGGGGGACTGGAAGCTTTCTTT	CASSLHGGLEAFF
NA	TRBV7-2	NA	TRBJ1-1	TGTGCCAGCAGCCTACCTCCGGACTCAGCTTTCTTT	CASSLPPDSAFF